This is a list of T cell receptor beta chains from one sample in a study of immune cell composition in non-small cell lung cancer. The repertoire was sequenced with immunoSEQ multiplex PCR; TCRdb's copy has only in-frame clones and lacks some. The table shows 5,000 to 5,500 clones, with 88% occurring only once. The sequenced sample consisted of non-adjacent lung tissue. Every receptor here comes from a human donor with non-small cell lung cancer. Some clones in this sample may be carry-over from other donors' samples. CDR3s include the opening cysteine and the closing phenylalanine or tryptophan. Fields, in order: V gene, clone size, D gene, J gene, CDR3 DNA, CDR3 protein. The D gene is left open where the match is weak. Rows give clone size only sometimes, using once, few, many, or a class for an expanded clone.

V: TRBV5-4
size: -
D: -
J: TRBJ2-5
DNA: TGTGCCAGCAGCTTTATACAAGAGACCCAGTACTTC
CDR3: CASSFIQETQYF

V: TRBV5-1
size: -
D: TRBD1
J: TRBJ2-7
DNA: TGCGCCAGCAGCCTCACTCTCACGGGACAGGGGGGCTACGAGCAGTACTTC
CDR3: CASSLTLTGQGGYEQYF

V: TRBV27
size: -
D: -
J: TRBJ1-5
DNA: TGTGCCAGCAGTTTGAGGCAGGGATTTCAGCCCCAGCATTTT
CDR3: CASSLRQGFQPQHF

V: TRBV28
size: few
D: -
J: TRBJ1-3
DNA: TGTGCCAGCAGTCGCGCTGTACAGGGCCGAAACACCATATATTTT
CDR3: CASSRAVQGRNTIYF

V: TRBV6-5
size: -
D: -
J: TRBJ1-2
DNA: TGTGCCAGCAGTCCGTGGGGGGATTTCTATGGCTACACCTTC
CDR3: CASSPWGDFYGYTF

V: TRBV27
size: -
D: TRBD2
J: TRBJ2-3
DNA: TGTGCCAGCAGTTCCAGGACTAGCGGGAGTGGAGGGGCAGATACGCAGTATTTT
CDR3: CASSSRTSGSGGADTQYF

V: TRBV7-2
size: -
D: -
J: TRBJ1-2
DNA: TGTGCCAGCAGCTTAGAGGTGGCGGGGTTGGGGGGCTACACCTTC
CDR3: CASSLEVAGLGGYTF

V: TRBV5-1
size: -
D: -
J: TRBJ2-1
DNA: TGCGCCAGCAGCTTGGTTACCGGAGGGCCCGGCTATGAGCAGTTCTTC
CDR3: CASSLVTGGPGYEQFF

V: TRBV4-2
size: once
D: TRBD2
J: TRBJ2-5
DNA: TGTGCCAGCAGCCGCTCCTTTAGCGGGGGGGCGGAGACCCAGTACTTC
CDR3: CASSRSFSGGAETQYF

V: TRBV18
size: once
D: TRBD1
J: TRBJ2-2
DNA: TGTGCCAGCTCACCAGGACAGGGTCCCATTGCCGGGGAGCTGTTTTTT
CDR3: CASSPGQGPIAGELFF

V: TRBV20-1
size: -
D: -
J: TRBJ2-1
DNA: TGCAGTGCTAGGCCAGACAATGAGCAGTTCTTC
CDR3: CSARPDNEQFF

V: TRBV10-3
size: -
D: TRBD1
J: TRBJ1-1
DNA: TGTGCCATCTTGGATAGTACAGGGGGCACTGAAGCTTTCTTT
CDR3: CAILDSTGGTEAFF

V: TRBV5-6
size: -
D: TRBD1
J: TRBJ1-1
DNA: TGTGCCAGCAGCTCGGTGACAGGGAGAACTGAAGCTTTCTTT
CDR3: CASSSVTGRTEAFF

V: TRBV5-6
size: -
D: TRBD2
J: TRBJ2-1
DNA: TGTGCCAGCAGCATGACTAGCGGTCCTTACAATGAGCAGTTCTTC
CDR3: CASSMTSGPYNEQFF

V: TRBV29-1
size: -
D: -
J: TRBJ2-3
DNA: TGCAGCGTTGAAGTGGCAGGGACAGATACGCAGTATTTT
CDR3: CSVEVAGTDTQYF

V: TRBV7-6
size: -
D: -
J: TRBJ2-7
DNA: TGTGCCAGCAGCTTCAGGGCAGGGTCTAGCTACGAGCAGTACTTC
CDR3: CASSFRAGSSYEQYF

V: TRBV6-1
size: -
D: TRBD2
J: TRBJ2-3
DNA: TGTGCCAGCAGTGATTCGGGACTAGCGGGGTCAGATACGCAGTATTTT
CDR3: CASSDSGLAGSDTQYF

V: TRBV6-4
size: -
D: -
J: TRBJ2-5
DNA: TGTGCCAGCAGTGACTCGGGGCACGAGACCCAGTACTTC
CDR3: CASSDSGHETQYF

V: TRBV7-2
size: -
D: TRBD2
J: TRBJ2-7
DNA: TGTGCCAGCAGCTTAGAGAGCGGGAGCTCCTACGAGCAGTACTTC
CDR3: CASSLESGSSYEQYF

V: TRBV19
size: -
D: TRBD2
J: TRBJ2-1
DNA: TGTGCCAGTAGTAGTAGCGGGACCTACAATGAGCAGTTCTTC
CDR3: CASSSSGTYNEQFF

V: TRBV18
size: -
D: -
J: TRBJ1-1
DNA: TGTGCCAGCTCACCGACAGGCGGTTATGGGAACACTGAAGCTTTCTTT
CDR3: CASSPTGGYGNTEAFF

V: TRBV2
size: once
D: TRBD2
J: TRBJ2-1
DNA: TGTGCCAGCACCGGGAGGATGGGCTCCTACAATGAGCAGTTCTTC
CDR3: CASTGRMGSYNEQFF

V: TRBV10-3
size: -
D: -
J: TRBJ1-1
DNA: TGTGCCATCCAAGAGACTACTGAAGCTTTCTTT
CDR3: CAIQETTEAFF

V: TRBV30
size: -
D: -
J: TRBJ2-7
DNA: TGTGCCTGGAGTACAGGGACGGGCTCCTACGAGCAGTACTTC
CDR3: CAWSTGTGSYEQYF

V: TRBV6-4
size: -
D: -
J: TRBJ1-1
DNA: TGTGCCAGCAGTGGTTCAGTAAACACTGAAGCTTTCTTT
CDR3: CASSGSVNTEAFF

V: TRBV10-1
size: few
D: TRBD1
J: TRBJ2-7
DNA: TGCGCCAGCGACAGGGGTAACTACGAGCAGTACTTC
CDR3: CASDRGNYEQYF

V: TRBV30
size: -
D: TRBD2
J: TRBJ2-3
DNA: TGTGCCTGGAGTAAGCGGGGGGCCGGAGATACGCAGTATTTT
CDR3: CAWSKRGAGDTQYF

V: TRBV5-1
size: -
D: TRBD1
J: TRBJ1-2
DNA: TGCGCCAGCAGCAAGGACAGGGGGTCCTATGGCTACACCTTC
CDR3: CASSKDRGSYGYTF

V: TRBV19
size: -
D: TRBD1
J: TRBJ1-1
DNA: TGTGCCAGTAGTCCCGGACAGGGGAACACTGAAGCTTTCTTT
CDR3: CASSPGQGNTEAFF

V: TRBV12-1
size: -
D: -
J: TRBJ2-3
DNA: TGTGCCAGCAGCTTTCGGACTAGCGGGAGGCTTCCCGCAGATACGCAGTATTTT
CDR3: CASSFRTSGRLPADTQYF

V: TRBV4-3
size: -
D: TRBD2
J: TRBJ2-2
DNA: TGCGCCAGCAGCCTTGCTTCCCTAGCGGGAGGGAACACCGGGGAGCTGTTTTTT
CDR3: CASSLASLAGGNTGELFF

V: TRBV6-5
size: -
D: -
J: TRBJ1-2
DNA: TGTGCCAGCAGTTACCCCGGACAGCTTGGCTACACCTTC
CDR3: CASSYPGQLGYTF

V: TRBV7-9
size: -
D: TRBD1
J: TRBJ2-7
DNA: TGTGCCAGCAGCTCACAGGGGGCGAGTTACGAGCAGTACTTC
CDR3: CASSSQGASYEQYF